These T cell receptor beta chains were read from a single sample in a study of blood T cell repertoires in COVID-19. Measured with immunoSEQ multiplex PCR; TCRdb has only the in-frame clones, and not every one. This table holds over 150,000 clones, less than 90% found once. Sample: PBMCs or T cells enriched from blood (not recorded which). The receptors originated from a woman between 50 and 59 years old who had recovered from COVID-19. Both conserved end residues are part of each CDR3. The D gene is left open where the match is weak. The size of a clone is reported for some rows only, either as once, few or many, or as a class for expanded clones.

V gene: TRBV2
clone size: -
J gene: TRBJ2-3
D gene: TRBD2
CDR3 DNA: TGTGCCAGCAGCCAGGGAGGGAGGGCCAGTTTAGATACGCAGTATTTT
CDR3 protein: CASSQGGRASLDTQYF

V gene: TRBV7-9
clone size: -
J gene: TRBJ2-7
D gene: TRBD1
CDR3 DNA: TGTGCCAGCAGCTTGCCACAGGGGGTCGAGCAGTACTTC
CDR3 protein: CASSLPQGVEQYF

V gene: TRBV7-9
clone size: -
J gene: TRBJ2-5
D gene: TRBD2
CDR3 DNA: TGTGCCAGCAGCTTAGTGCGGGAGCAAGAGACCCAGTACTTC
CDR3 protein: CASSLVREQETQYF

V gene: TRBV6-2/TRBV6-3
clone size: few
J gene: TRBJ1-1
D gene: -
CDR3 DNA: TGTGCCAGCAGCCTCGTCCCCCTAGGGGAGGGAGTGAACACTGAAGCTTTCTTT
CDR3 protein: CASSLVPLGEGVNTEAFF

V gene: TRBV11-2
clone size: few
J gene: TRBJ2-3
D gene: -
CDR3 DNA: TGTGCCAGCAGCTTAGGTGGGGGCGGATCCAGACCTGGCGCAGATACGCAGTATTTT
CDR3 protein: CASSLGGGGSRPGADTQYF

V gene: TRBV7-2
clone size: -
J gene: TRBJ1-1
D gene: -
CDR3 DNA: TGTGCCAGCAGCCGCAGGACAGCCCCTAATTCGGAAGCTTTCTTT
CDR3 protein: CASSRRTAPNSEAFF

V gene: TRBV19
clone size: -
J gene: TRBJ2-7
D gene: -
CDR3 DNA: TGTGCCAGTGGCGGGGGCCAGACCCACGAGCAGTACTTC
CDR3 protein: CASGGGQTHEQYF

V gene: TRBV2
clone size: -
J gene: TRBJ1-2
D gene: -
CDR3 DNA: TGTGCCAGCAGTGAATTCTCCACGGGCTATGGCTACACCTTC
CDR3 protein: CASSEFSTGYGYTF

V gene: TRBV3-1/TRBV3-2
clone size: -
J gene: TRBJ2-4
D gene: -
CDR3 DNA: TGTGCCAGCACGAGCAGGAGGTCCAAAAACATTCAGTACTTC
CDR3 protein: CASTSRRSKNIQYF

V gene: TRBV24-1
clone size: -
J gene: TRBJ2-2
D gene: -
CDR3 DNA: TGTGCCACCAGTGCCGCGGACAGGAACACCGGGGAGCTGTTTTTT
CDR3 protein: CATSAADRNTGELFF

V gene: TRBV20-1
clone size: -
J gene: TRBJ1-5
D gene: TRBD1
CDR3 DNA: TGCAGTGCTAGTCGACCCGGGACAGGCCACGTCCAGCCCCAGCATTTT
CDR3 protein: CSASRPGTGHVQPQHF

V gene: TRBV5-1
clone size: -
J gene: TRBJ2-7
D gene: -
CDR3 DNA: TGCGCCAGCAGCCCCAGTCCGGGACAATCCTACGAGCAGTACTTC
CDR3 protein: CASSPSPGQSYEQYF

V gene: TRBV24-1
clone size: -
J gene: TRBJ2-3
D gene: TRBD2
CDR3 DNA: TGTGCCACCAGTGACATAGCGGGAGTTAAAGGAGATACGCAGTATTTT
CDR3 protein: CATSDIAGVKGDTQYF

V gene: TRBV28
clone size: -
J gene: TRBJ2-7
D gene: TRBD2
CDR3 DNA: TGTGCCAGCAGTTCGGGACTAGCGGGACGGGAGCAGTACTTC
CDR3 protein: CASSSGLAGREQYF

V gene: TRBV20-1
clone size: -
J gene: TRBJ1-2
D gene: -
CDR3 DNA: TGCAGTGCTAGTATGGCTTATGGCTACACCTTC
CDR3 protein: CSASMAYGYTF

V gene: TRBV4-1
clone size: -
J gene: TRBJ1-6
D gene: -
CDR3 DNA: TGCGCCAGCAGCCAAGATCAGGGGAGCTCCTATAATTCACCCCTCCACTTT
CDR3 protein: CASSQDQGSSYNSPLHF

V gene: TRBV6-1
clone size: -
J gene: TRBJ1-1
D gene: -
CDR3 DNA: TGTGCCAGCAGTGAAGCGTCTTCTATACCGAACACTGAAGCTTTCTTT
CDR3 protein: CASSEASSIPNTEAFF

V gene: TRBV6-5
clone size: -
J gene: TRBJ1-3
D gene: TRBD1
CDR3 DNA: TGTGCCAGCAGTTACGGTACCGGGACAGGGGGAAACACCATATATTTT
CDR3 protein: CASSYGTGTGGNTIYF

V gene: TRBV19
clone size: -
J gene: TRBJ1-4
D gene: TRBD1
CDR3 DNA: TGTGCCAGTAGTGGGTACCGATCGGGACAGCAAGCAACTAATGAAAAACTGTTTTTT
CDR3 protein: CASSGYRSGQQATNEKLFF

V gene: TRBV10-1
clone size: -
J gene: TRBJ1-2
D gene: TRBD1
CDR3 DNA: TGCGCCAGCAGTGGGGACAGGGCCTATGGCTACACCTTC
CDR3 protein: CASSGDRAYGYTF

V gene: TRBV5-1
clone size: once
J gene: TRBJ2-2
D gene: TRBD2
CDR3 DNA: TGCGCCAGCAGCCCCCTTCTTAGCGGGGGTACCGGGGAGCTGTTTTTT
CDR3 protein: CASSPLLSGGTGELFF

V gene: TRBV18
clone size: -
J gene: TRBJ1-1
D gene: TRBD1
CDR3 DNA: TGTGCCAGCTCACTTATAGGACAGGGGAACACTGAAGCTTTCTTT
CDR3 protein: CASSLIGQGNTEAFF

V gene: TRBV28
clone size: -
J gene: TRBJ2-7
D gene: -
CDR3 DNA: TGTGCCAGCAGTTCCTCGGGACAATTACTTTCCTACGAGCAGTACTTC
CDR3 protein: CASSSSGQLLSYEQYF

V gene: TRBV5-6
clone size: -
J gene: TRBJ2-5
D gene: -
CDR3 DNA: TGTGCCAGCAGCTTTGGAACAGGCCGAGCTCAAGAGACCCAGTACTTC
CDR3 protein: CASSFGTGRAQETQYF

V gene: TRBV4-1
clone size: -
J gene: TRBJ2-7
D gene: -
CDR3 DNA: TGCGCCAGCAGCCAAGATGTGGGTGGGGCCTCCTACGAGCAGTACTTC
CDR3 protein: CASSQDVGGASYEQYF

V gene: TRBV7-8
clone size: -
J gene: TRBJ1-2
D gene: -
CDR3 DNA: TGTGCCAGCAGCGCAGGCGGGGAGGGCTATGGCTACACCTTC
CDR3 protein: CASSAGGEGYGYTF

V gene: TRBV5-1
clone size: -
J gene: TRBJ1-1
D gene: -
CDR3 DNA: TGCGCCAGCAGCTTGCAGGGGATGAACACTGAAGCTTTCTTT
CDR3 protein: CASSLQGMNTEAFF

V gene: TRBV7-9
clone size: -
J gene: TRBJ1-6
D gene: -
CDR3 DNA: TGTGCCAGCAGCTTAGATGGGCAGGGAGGTTCACCCCTCCACTTT
CDR3 protein: CASSLDGQGGSPLHF